These T cell receptor beta chains were read from a single sample in a study of blood T cell repertoires in COVID-19. Sequencing used immunoSEQ multiplex PCR; TCRdb keeps in-frame clones, though not all of them. The sample holds about 270,000 clones, about 88% seen once. What was sequenced was PBMCs or T cells enriched from blood (not recorded which). These receptors all come from a woman in her forties or fifties who had recovered from COVID-19. Both conserved end residues are trimmed from each CDR3. Each record gives: V gene, D gene, CDR3 protein. A D gene is named only where the DNA matches it firmly.

TRBV6-5 | - | ASRPDSPGHEQY
TRBV24-1 | TRBD2 | ATSAAGVYNEQF
TRBV4-3 | TRBD1 | ASSRGAGGHYNYGYT
TRBV5-4 | - | ASSLGQIQETQY
TRBV9 | - | ATTGNSGYT
TRBV10-2 | - | ASIYRAGGDSPLH
TRBV11-1 | - | ASSFLTATNEKLF
TRBV18 | - | ASSPQEGLNEKLF
TRBV6-2/TRBV6-3 | - | ASSYGRGTRLATDTQY
TRBV9 | - | ASSAQLHQNTEAF
TRBV28 | - | ASRGPSDIQY